This passage covers 8 T cell receptor beta chains from one sample sequenced in a study of shared clonotypes between healthy human individuals (dated by TCRdb to the early 2020s). Libraries were constructed by the immunoSEQ multiplex PCR assay. Drawn from immuneACCESS, this table holds only the in-frame rearrangements with V and J called that TCRdb kept. Clones are partly lost; checked studies trace under half to an unresolved V gene and leave the rest unexplained. The sample data list over a million clones, and approximately 80% of these were observed just once. Clones ranked in the top ten supply 0.52% of the sample. The sequencing input was memory CD4+ T cells from PBMCs. The cell subset or site label, read with the paper, signifies: CD45RA-negative fraction. Receptors originate from a man younger than 30 in good health. Some clones in this sample may be carry-over from other donors' samples.

CDR3 region: CASSQPAQGIGANVLTF. The CDR3 coding sequence is TGCGCCAGCAGCCAACCCGCCCAGGGTATCGGGGCCAACGTCCTGACTTTC. The gene calls are TRBV4-3 and TRBJ2-6; TRBD1 is a possible D gene (5 bases). Germline CDR1 reads LGHNA; CDR2 reads YSLEER. This CDR3 comprises 17 residues. V shed 2 bases and J shed 4 bases, with 15 bases lying between them.

V and J are TRBV28 and TRBJ2-5; 7 bases are a match to TRBD2. This CDR3 is 13 amino acids long. CDR1 and CDR2 (germline): MDHEN, SYDVKM. V dropped 7 bases and J dropped 4; count of bases not matched to a gene: 6. The DNA for the CDR3 is TGTGCCAGCATAATGGGGGGGGGAGAGACCCAGTACTTC. Residues: CASIMGGGETQYF.

The genes are TRBV9 and TRBJ2-3; D is undetermined. Looked up from germline, CDR1 is SGDLS and CDR2 is YYNGEE. There are 12 residues in the CDR3. V lost 0 bases to trimming and J lost 11 bases, with 10 bases between them. DNA of the CDR3: TGTGCCAGCAGCGTAGTTAATGGGGTGCAGTATTTT. Residues: CASSVVNGVQYF.

The rearrangement links TRBV18 to TRBJ1-1, with 7 bases fitting TRBD1. Germline CDR1 is KGHSH and CDR2 is LQKENI. After removal of 3 bases from V and 6 bases from J, the junction contained 4 bases not matched to a gene. CDR3 size: 13 residues. The CDR3 is CASSPGQEAEAFF. CDR3 sequence (DNA): TGTGCCAGCTCACCTGGACAGGAGGCTGAAGCTTTCTTT.

The chain has TRBV19 and TRBJ1-2, with 11 bases that match TRBD1. Trimming cost V 4 bases and J 2 bases; bases outside gene matches: 15. The CDR3 consists of 19 residues. Germline loops: CDR1 LNHDA, CDR2 SQIVND (reference sequence). The CDR3 region has the DNA TGTGCCAGTAGTAATCGCCCGGGACAGGGGGTTGGTAGAAACTATGGCTACACCTTC. It yields the protein CASSNRPGQGVGRNYGYTF.

This chain joins TRBV6-5 and TRBJ1-1; weak D call: TRBD1 (6 bases). The CDR3 runs 13 residues. V gave up 5 bases and J gave up 4 bases, with 11 bases separating them. Germline V lookup: CDR1 MNHEY, CDR2 SVGAGI. The CDR3, as DNA: TGTGCCAGCAGTCAGGGGACGGCCACTGAAGCTTTCTTT. Translation gives CASSQGTATEAFF.

Notes on this clone: It may be a read error: a sequence one base away is much more abundant. The same CDR3 also results from other DNA sequences found in this sample. This sequence joins TRBV7-2 and TRBJ2-7; D unresolved. This CDR3 comprises 11 residues. The V gene lost 3 bases and the J gene lost 3 bases, with 3 bases spanning the gap. CDR1 is SGHTA and CDR2 is FQGNSA in the germline V gene. CDR3 protein: CASSLLYEQYF. The DNA for the CDR3 is TGTGCCAGCAGCTTGCTCTACGAGCAGTACTTC.

The chain links TRBV5-1 to TRBJ1-1, with D possibly TRBD1 on 5 matching bases. The CDR3 spans 15 residues. V was shortened by 4 bases and J by 4 bases, with 17 bases between the two germline ends. Per germline, CDR1 SGHRS and CDR2 YFSETQ. CDR3 nucleotides: TGCGCCAGCAGCCCCGGACACCTCGGGATCACTGAAGCTTTCTTT. It translates to CASSPGHLGITEAFF.